This TCR beta chain was recorded in a study of T cells in narcolepsy. Method: immunoSEQ multiplex PCR; TCRdb's copy keeps in-frame clones and lacks some. The sample records 35,000 to 40,000 clones, around 85% being singletons. V was shortened by 4 bases and J by 6 bases, with 13 bases between the two germline ends. Germline V CDR1 and CDR2: WNHNN, SYGVQD (reference sequence). The CDR3 length is 13 residues. This receptor was identified in a human donor with narcolepsy. J is TRBJ2-7 and V is TRBV10-1; no reliable D call. Source material: CD45RA- memory CD4+ T cells from PBMCs. This CDR3 is CASSGSLEGEQYF. The CDR3 bases are TGCGCCAGCAGTGGGAGCTTAGAAGGCGAGCAGTACTTC.